Presented here are 28 T cell receptor beta chains from one specimen sequenced in a study of early T cells in non-severe SARS-CoV-2 infection (dated by TCRdb to 2020 to 2022). The library came from 5' RACE. The sequencing machine was a NextSeq 500. TCRdb redid the processing of the public reads, applying fastp at Q25 and MiXCR, and retained in-frame beta chains. A single entry per CDR3 protein holds the most common genes and DNA from its merged rows. For this sample there are under 85,000 distinct CDR3 sequences; 9.5% appear just once. 5.9% of the sample goes to the ten largest clones. Source material: whole blood. The receptors come from an adult who was a healthcare worker with PCR-confirmed SARS-CoV-2 infection or an uninfected control (not recorded which).

This clonotype was seen at least ten times. For the CDR3, the DNA is TGTGCCAGCAGCTTGTCGGTAGCGGGTAATGAGCAGTTCTTC. Translation gives CASSLSVAGNEQFF. This chain joins TRBV5-4 and TRBJ2-1, with 7 nucleotides matching TRBD2. Looked up from germline, CDR1 is SGHNT and CDR2 is YYREEE (reference sequence). V shed 1 base, J shed 7 bases, and the junction held 5 bases outside the gene matches. CDR3 length equals 14 residues.

Sample share makes this clonotype medium-sized. V usage is TRBV6-2 or TRBV6-3 and J usage is TRBJ2-7, with a possible D match to TRBD1 (5 bases). The CDR3 covers 13 residues. Trimming shortened V by 5 bases and J by 6 bases, and 14 bases separated the two germline ends. Germline CDR1 reads MNHEY; CDR2 reads SVGEGT. CDR3 sequence: CASSQGRAREQYF. The DNA of the CDR3 is TGTGCCAGCAGTCAAGGCAGGGCGCGCGAGCAGTACTTC.

The chain links TRBV24-1 to TRBJ2-1; no definite D call. Trimming cost V 9 bases and J 0 bases, with 17 bases left between them. The CDR3 loop spans 16 amino acids. CDR1 KGHDR and CDR2 SFDVKD come from the germline V gene. CDR3 nucleotides: TGTGCCACCTGCCGTGGAGCACAGAGCTCCTACAATGAGCAGTTCTTC. Translated: CATCRGAQSSYNEQFF.

This clonotype was recorded at least ten times. V gene TRBV27 combines with J gene TRBJ2-1, with D tentatively TRBD1 (5 bases). Looked up from germline, CDR1 is MNHEY and CDR2 is SMNVEV (reference sequence). The CDR3 extends over 13 amino acids. The V end was cut by 5 bases, the J end by 5 bases, with 10 bases between. CDR3 amino acids: CASSAGQHNEQFF. CDR3 coding DNA: TGTGCCAGCAGTGCAGGACAACACAATGAGCAGTTCTTC.

The rearrangement links TRBV2 to TRBJ2-7; 12 nucleotides agree with TRBD2. The CDR3 covers 15 residues. Trimming at V came to 4 bases and at J to 2 bases, leaving 3 bases not matched to a gene. The germline V gene encodes CDR1 SNHLY and CDR2 FYNNEI. This CDR3 is CASSVRLAGAYEQYF. The CDR3 nucleotides read TGTGCCAGCAGTGTAAGACTAGCGGGGGCCTACGAGCAGTACTTC.

This clonotype showed up many times. The chain carries TRBV10-1 and TRBJ1-5; no reliable D call. V lost 3 bases and J lost 3, with 6 bases in between. This CDR3 region has 13 residues. Per the germline V gene, CDR1 is WNHNN and CDR2 is SYGVQD (reference sequence). CDR3 in amino acids: CASSETVNQPQHF. The CDR3 DNA is TGCGCCAGCAGTGAAACAGTCAATCAGCCCCAGCATTTT.

In this sample, this clonotype turned up many times. The chain recombines TRBV29-1 with TRBJ2-2; 10 bases are a match to TRBD1. V lost 4 bases and J lost 7; bases outside the gene matches: 3. Germline lookup yields CDR1 SQVTM and CDR2 ANQGSEA. The length of the CDR3 is 13 residues. CDR3 protein: CSVGQGAVGELFF. The CDR3 DNA reads TGCAGCGTTGGACAGGGGGCGGTCGGGGAGCTGTTTTTT.

This chain joins TRBV6-1 and TRBJ2-7, with D tentatively TRBD1 (6 bases). From germline, CDR1 is MNHNS and CDR2 SASEGT. V dropped 6 bases and J dropped 3 bases, with 12 bases sitting between them. The CDR3 has 13 amino acids. For the CDR3, the DNA is TGTGCCAGCAGCCGGGACAAGAACTACGAGCAGTACTTC. Its translation is CASSRDKNYEQYF.

In its sample, this clonotype was seen a few times. CDR3 loop: CASSVSPQGTGELFF. The CDR3 DNA is TGTGCCAGCAGCGTATCTCCCCAGGGAACCGGGGAGCTGTTTTTT. The chain combines TRBV9 with TRBJ2-2; possible D gene TRBD1, 5 bases. CDR3 size: 15 residues. Looked up from germline, CDR1 is SGDLS and CDR2 is YYNGEE. V dropped 1 base and J dropped 5 bases, with 12 bases sitting between them.

This clonotype was counted only a few times. This chain uses TRBV20-1 with TRBJ2-3; 9 bases agree with TRBD2. V lost 5 bases to trimming and J lost 2 bases; unmatched junction nucleotides: 8. The CDR3 extends over 15 amino acids. Germline values: CDR1 DFQATT, CDR2 SNEGSKA (reference sequence). The CDR3 spells CSAEIQREDTDTQYF. The CDR3 DNA reads TGCAGTGCTGAGATACAGCGGGAGGACACAGATACGCAGTATTTT.

This clonotype was observed many times. This chain connects TRBV29-1 to TRBJ2-4; D may be TRBD2 (6 bases). Deletions cut 3 bases from V and 2 bases from J, with 11 bases between. The CDR3 covers 14 residues. Germline V gene lookup returns CDR1 SQVTM and CDR2 ANQGSEA. CDR3 amino acids: CSVEEGATKNIQYF. In DNA form, the CDR3 reads TGCAGCGTTGAGGAGGGCGCGACCAAAAACATTCAGTACTTC.

This clonotype was detected ten times or more. V gene TRBV7-9 combines with J gene TRBJ2-4, with TRBD1 as a possible D gene (5 bases). Per germline, CDR1 SEHNR and CDR2 FQNEAQ (reference sequence). With 1 base removed from V and 5 bases from J, the gap between germline ends came to 12 bases. This CDR3 is built from 15 residues. The CDR3 is CASSLVWQGQNIQYF. As DNA, the CDR3 is TGTGCCAGCAGCTTAGTGTGGCAGGGTCAAAACATTCAGTACTTC. The full variable domain, completed using reference TRBV7-9 and TRBJ2-4, is DTGVSQNPRHKITKRGQNVTFRCDPISEHNRLYWYRQTLGQGPEFLTYFQNEAQLEKSRLLSDRFSAERPKGSFSTLEIQRTEQGDSAMYLCASSLVWQGQNIQYFGAGTRLSVL.

The gene calls are TRBV9 and TRBJ2-1, with TRBD2 matching 10 bases. CDR1 SGDLS and CDR2 YYNGEE come from the germline V gene. The junction had 5 bases not matched to a gene; V was cut back by 4 bases and J by 7 bases. This CDR3 has 14 residues. The CDR3 DNA sequence: TGTGCCAGCAGCCGGCTAGCGGGAGTAAATGAGCAGTTCTTC. Its translation is CASSRLAGVNEQFF.

This chain joins TRBV3-1 and TRBJ2-3, with 14 bases identical to TRBD2. The germline gives CDR1 LGHDT, CDR2 YNNKEL (reference sequence). The V gene end was trimmed by 1 base and the J gene end by 5 bases; junction bases not matched to a gene: 2. CDR3 size: 16 residues. The CDR3 DNA follows: TGTGCCAGCAGCCAAGGGACTAGCGGGGGGATAGATACGCAGTATTTT. Protein product: CASSQGTSGGIDTQYF.

At least ten counts were recorded for this clonotype. This chain connects TRBV9 to TRBJ2-5; possibly TRBD1 for D (6 bases). V was clipped by 0 bases and J by 2 bases, with 14 bases between them. The germline gives CDR1 SGDLS, CDR2 YYNGEE. This CDR3 contains 16 residues. The CDR3 protein is CASSVGGTPEQETQYF. The DNA for the CDR3 is TGTGCCAGCAGCGTAGGTGGGACACCTGAGCAAGAGACCCAGTACTTC.

The J gene is TRBJ2-3, the V gene TRBV7-2, with TRBD2 matching 9 bases. V was pared by 2 bases and J by 2 bases, with 5 bases of the junction left unmatched. The CDR3 is 16 residues long. The germline CDR1 and CDR2 sequences are SGHTA and FQGNSA. The chain's CDR3 is CASSLMAGGTTDTQYF. CDR3 DNA: TGTGCCAGCAGCTTAATGGCGGGGGGGACCACAGATACGCAGTATTTT.

The chain has TRBV10-3 and TRBJ1-4; TRBD1 is a possible D gene (6 bases). Germline CDR1 is ENHRY and CDR2 is SYGVKD. V lost 4 bases and J 0 bases, leaving 9 bases between the germline ends. The CDR3 consists of 15 residues. CDR3 nucleotide sequence: TGTGCCATCAGTGCAGGACAGTCAACTAATGAAAAACTGTTTTTT. This gives the protein CAISAGQSTNEKLFF.

This clonotype was found many times. V is TRBV9 and J is TRBJ2-3; possibly TRBD1 or TRBD2 for D (5 bases each). The germline CDR1 and CDR2 sequences are SGDLS and YYNGEE. V was shortened by 3 bases and J by 2 bases, with 10 bases between the two germline ends. The CDR3 loop spans 14 amino acids. CDR3 DNA: TGTGCCAGCAGCGGAGGGGAGCCCACAGATACGCAGTATTTT. Amino acids: CASSGGEPTDTQYF. Based on the CDR3 plus reference TRBV9 and TRBJ2-3, the full variable domain is DSGVTQTPKHLITATGQRVTLRCSPRSGDLSVYWYQQSLDQGLQFLIQYYNGEERAKGNILERFSAQQFPDLHSELNLSSLELGDSALYFCASSGGEPTDTQYFGPGTRLTVL.

This clonotype was seen a few times. The chain employs TRBV6-6 and TRBJ2-2; 7 bases are shared with TRBD1. V dropped 4 bases and J dropped 1; count of bases not matched to a gene: 12. In germline, CDR1 is MNHNY, CDR2 SVGAGI (reference sequence). CDR3 length: 18 residues. In DNA, the CDR3 is TGTGCCAGCAGTTCCCCCTACAGACAGGGTAGGAACACCGGGGAGCTGTTTTTT. It yields the protein CASSSPYRQGRNTGELFF.

This clonotype was seen ten or more times. This chain links TRBV7-2 with TRBJ2-2; D gene uncertain. The germline gives CDR1 SGHTA, CDR2 FQGNSA. V was clipped by 6 bases and J by 4 bases, with 15 bases between them. The CDR3 contains 15 residues. The CDR3: CASRLVPVGTGELFF. As DNA, the CDR3 is TGTGCCAGCAGATTGGTGCCAGTCGGCACCGGGGAGCTGTTTTTT.

The chain combines TRBV27 with TRBJ1-1; TRBD1 might be the D (6 bases). This CDR3 contains 13 residues. Germline CDR1 MNHEY, CDR2 SMNVEV (reference sequence). V was pared by 8 bases and J by 1 base, with 11 bases between. The CDR3 region is CASGDIQNTEAFF. The CDR3 nucleotides read TGTGCCAGCGGGGACATCCAGAACACTGAAGCTTTCTTT.

This clonotype was detected ten times or more. The genes are TRBV10-3 and TRBJ1-3; D is unclear. Trimming removed 2 bases at V and 4 bases at J, with 12 bases between. CDR3 length: 15 amino acids. Germline loops: CDR1 ENHRY, CDR2 SYGVKD. The CDR3 spells CAISERAEPGNTIYF. CDR3 DNA sequence: TGTGCCATCAGTGAGAGGGCAGAACCCGGAAACACCATATATTTT.

This clonotype was observed a few times. This sequence joins TRBV29-1 and TRBJ2-7; D is uncertain. The germline V gene encodes CDR1 SQVTM and CDR2 ANQGSEA. The ends were cut back, 4 bases at V and 2 bases at J, with 12 bases in the middle. This CDR3 is 13 amino acids long. CDR3 nucleotide sequence: TGCAGCGTTGGGGAAGGTGTCCCCTACGAGCAGTACTTC. Translating gives CSVGEGVPYEQYF.

The chain is built from TRBV6-6 and TRBJ1-5; tentatively, D is TRBD1 (5 bases). Germline values: CDR1 MNHNY, CDR2 SVGAGI (reference sequence). V lost 0 bases, J lost 4 bases, and 10 bases lay in between. CDR3 length: 15 amino acids. The CDR3 DNA follows: TGTGCCAGCAGTTACTCGAGCGGGGCGAATCAGCCCCAGCATTTT. It translates to CASSYSSGANQPQHF.

V and J are TRBV2 and TRBJ2-2, with D unresolved. The CDR3 covers 15 residues. From germline, CDR1 is SNHLY and CDR2 FYNNEI. Between the trimmed V and J ends, which lost 3 bases and 7 bases, there was a span of 15 bases. CDR3 loop: CASSEWLVYSGELFF. The CDR3 nucleotides are TGTGCCAGCAGTGAGTGGCTAGTTTACAGCGGGGAGCTGTTTTTT.

The chain recombines TRBV19 with TRBJ2-3, with no clear D. Germline CDR1 LNHDA, CDR2 SQIVND (reference sequence). The CDR3 contains 11 residues. V lost 6 bases to trimming and J lost 4 bases, with 5 bases between them. The CDR3 here is CASRGSDTQYF. CDR3 DNA sequence: TGTGCCAGTAGAGGATCAGATACGCAGTATTTT.

This clonotype showed up many times. V usage is TRBV2 and J usage is TRBJ2-1, with 12 bases aligning to TRBD2. Looked up from germline, CDR1 is SNHLY and CDR2 is FYNNEI. The ends lost 8 bases at V and 5 bases at J; junction bases unmatched: 10. The CDR3 contains 16 residues. CDR3: CASGGLAGSLNNEQFF. Here the CDR3 DNA reads TGTGCCAGCGGAGGACTAGCGGGGTCCCTAAACAATGAGCAGTTCTTC.

The CDR3 region is CASSRSIVQFF. DNA for the CDR3: TGTGCCAGCAGCCGGAGCATTGTGCAGTTCTTC. This chain joins TRBV7-9 and TRBJ2-1; D not resolved. Germline V gene lookup returns CDR1 SEHNR and CDR2 FQNEAQ (reference sequence). There are 11 residues in the CDR3. The ends were cut back, 5 bases at V and 12 bases at J, with 11 bases in the middle.